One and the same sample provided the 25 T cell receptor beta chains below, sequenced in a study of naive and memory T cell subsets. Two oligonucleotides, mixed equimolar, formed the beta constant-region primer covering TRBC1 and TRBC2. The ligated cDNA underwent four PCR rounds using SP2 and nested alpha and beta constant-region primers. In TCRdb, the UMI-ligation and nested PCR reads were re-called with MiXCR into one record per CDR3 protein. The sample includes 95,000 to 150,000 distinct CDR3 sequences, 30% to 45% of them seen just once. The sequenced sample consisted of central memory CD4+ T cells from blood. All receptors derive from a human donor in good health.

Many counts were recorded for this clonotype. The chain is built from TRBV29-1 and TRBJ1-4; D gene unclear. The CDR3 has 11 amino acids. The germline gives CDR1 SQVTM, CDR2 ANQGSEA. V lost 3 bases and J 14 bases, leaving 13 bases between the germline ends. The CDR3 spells CSVDGTAGLFF. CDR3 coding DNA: TGCAGCGTTGATGGTACAGCGGGGCTGTTTTTT.

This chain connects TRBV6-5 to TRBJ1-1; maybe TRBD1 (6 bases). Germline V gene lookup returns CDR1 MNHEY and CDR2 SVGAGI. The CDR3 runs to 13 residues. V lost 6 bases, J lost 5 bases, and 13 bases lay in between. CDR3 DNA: TGTGCCAGCAGATTAGGACAGTTTACTGAAGCTTTCTTT. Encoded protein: CASRLGQFTEAFF.

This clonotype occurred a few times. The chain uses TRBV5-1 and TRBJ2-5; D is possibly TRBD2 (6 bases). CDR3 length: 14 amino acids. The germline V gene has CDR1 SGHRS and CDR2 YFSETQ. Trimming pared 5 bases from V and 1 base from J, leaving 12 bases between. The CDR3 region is CASRRGGRQETQYF. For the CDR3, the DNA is TGCGCCAGCAGACGAGGAGGGCGCCAAGAGACCCAGTACTTC.

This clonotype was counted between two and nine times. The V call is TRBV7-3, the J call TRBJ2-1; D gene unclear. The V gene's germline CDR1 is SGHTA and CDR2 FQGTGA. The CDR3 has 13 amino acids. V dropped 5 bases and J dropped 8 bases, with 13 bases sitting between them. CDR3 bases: TGTGCCAGCAGCGGAAGGTCTTTGGATGAGCAGTTCTTC. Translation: CASSGRSLDEQFF.

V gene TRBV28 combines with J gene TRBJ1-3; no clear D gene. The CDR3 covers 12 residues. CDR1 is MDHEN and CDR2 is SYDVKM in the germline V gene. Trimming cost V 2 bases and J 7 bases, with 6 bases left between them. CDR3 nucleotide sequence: TGTGCCAGCAGTTTAAGGCGTAACACCATATATTTT. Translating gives CASSLRRNTIYF.

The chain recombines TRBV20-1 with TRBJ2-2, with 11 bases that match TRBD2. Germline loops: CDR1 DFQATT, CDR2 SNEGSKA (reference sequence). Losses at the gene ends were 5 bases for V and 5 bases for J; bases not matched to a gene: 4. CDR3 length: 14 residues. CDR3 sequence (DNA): TGCAGTGCTCTTAGCGGGAGGGGGACCGGGGAGCTGTTTTTT. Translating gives CSALSGRGTGELFF.

The CDR3, as DNA: TGTGCCAGCAGAAAACAGGGATGGGAAAATACTGAAGCTTTCTTT. It yields the protein CASRKQGWENTEAFF. The rearrangement joins TRBV6-5 to TRBJ1-1, with D possibly TRBD1 on 6 matching bases. Germline assignment: CDR1 MNHEY and CDR2 SVGAGI. V was cut by 6 bases and J by 5 bases, with 19 bases left in between. The CDR3 length is 15 residues.

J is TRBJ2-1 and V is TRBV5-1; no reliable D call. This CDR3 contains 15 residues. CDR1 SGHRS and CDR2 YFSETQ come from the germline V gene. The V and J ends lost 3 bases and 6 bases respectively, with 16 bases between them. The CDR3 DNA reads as TGCGCCAGCAGCTCGTCAGGTAGTAGTCGCAATGAGCAGTTCTTC. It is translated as CASSSSGSSRNEQFF.

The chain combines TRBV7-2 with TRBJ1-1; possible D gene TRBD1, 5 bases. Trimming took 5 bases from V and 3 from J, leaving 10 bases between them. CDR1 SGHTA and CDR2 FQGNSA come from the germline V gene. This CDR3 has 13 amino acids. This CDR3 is CASSQDSYTEAFF. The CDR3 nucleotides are TGTGCCAGCAGCCAAGACAGCTACACTGAAGCTTTCTTT.

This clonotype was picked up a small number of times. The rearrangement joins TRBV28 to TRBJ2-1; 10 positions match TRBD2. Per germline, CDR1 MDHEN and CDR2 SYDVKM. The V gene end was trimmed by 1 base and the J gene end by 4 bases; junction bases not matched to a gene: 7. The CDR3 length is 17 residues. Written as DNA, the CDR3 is TGTGCCAGCAGTTTATTAGGACTAGCGGACGGATACAATGAGCAGTTCTTC. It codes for CASSLLGLADGYNEQFF.

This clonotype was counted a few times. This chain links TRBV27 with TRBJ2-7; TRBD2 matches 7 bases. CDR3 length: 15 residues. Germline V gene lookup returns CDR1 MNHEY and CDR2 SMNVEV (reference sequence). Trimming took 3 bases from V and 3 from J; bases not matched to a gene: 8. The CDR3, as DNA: TGTGCCAGCAGTTTCGGTGGGGGGAGGGTCTACGAGCAGTACTTC. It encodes CASSFGGGRVYEQYF.

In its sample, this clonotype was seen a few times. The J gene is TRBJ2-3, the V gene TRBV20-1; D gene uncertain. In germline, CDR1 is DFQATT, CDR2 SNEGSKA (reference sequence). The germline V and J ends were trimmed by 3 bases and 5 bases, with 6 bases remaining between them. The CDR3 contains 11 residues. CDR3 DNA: TGCAGTGCTAGTTTCGGAGATACGCAGTATTTT. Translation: CSASFGDTQYF.

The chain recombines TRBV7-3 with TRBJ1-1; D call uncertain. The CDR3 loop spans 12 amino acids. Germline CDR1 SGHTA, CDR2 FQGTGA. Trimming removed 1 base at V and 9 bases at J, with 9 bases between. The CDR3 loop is CASSLNDGKAFF. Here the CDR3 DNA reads TGTGCCAGCAGCTTAAACGACGGAAAAGCTTTCTTT.

CDR3 sequence (DNA): TGTGCCAGCAGCCAAGGTTCGACTAGCGGGACCTACGAGCAGTACTTC. Protein sequence: CASSQGSTSGTYEQYF. The rearrangement links TRBV3-1 to TRBJ2-7; 11 bases line up with TRBD2. Germline CDR1 and CDR2: LGHDT and YNNKEL (reference sequence). V was pared by 1 base and J by 2 bases, with 4 bases of the junction left unmatched. The CDR3 sequence is 16 residues long.

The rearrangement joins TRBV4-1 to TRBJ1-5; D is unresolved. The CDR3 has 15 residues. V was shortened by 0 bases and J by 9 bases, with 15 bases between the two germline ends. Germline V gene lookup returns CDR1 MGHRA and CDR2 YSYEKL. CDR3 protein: CASSQDQSGSGPQHF. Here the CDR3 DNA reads TGCGCCAGCAGCCAAGATCAGTCGGGGAGTGGGCCCCAGCATTTT.

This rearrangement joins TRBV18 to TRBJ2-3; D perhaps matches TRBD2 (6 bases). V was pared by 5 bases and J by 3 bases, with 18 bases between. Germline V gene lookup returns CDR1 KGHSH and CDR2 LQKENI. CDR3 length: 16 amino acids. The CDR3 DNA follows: TGTGCCAGCTCAGATACTTATGGGGGGAGTACAGATACGCAGTATTTT. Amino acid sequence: CASSDTYGGSTDTQYF.

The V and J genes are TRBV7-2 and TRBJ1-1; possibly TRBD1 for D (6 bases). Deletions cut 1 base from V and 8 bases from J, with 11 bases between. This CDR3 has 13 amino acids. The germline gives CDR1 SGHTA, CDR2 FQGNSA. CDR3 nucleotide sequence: TGTGCCAGCAGCTTAGTTTGGGGGCAGGAAGCTTTCTTT. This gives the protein CASSLVWGQEAFF.

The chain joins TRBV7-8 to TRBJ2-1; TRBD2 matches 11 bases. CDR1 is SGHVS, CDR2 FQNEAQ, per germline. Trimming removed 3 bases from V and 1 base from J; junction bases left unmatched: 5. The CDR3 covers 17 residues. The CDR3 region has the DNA TGTGCCAGCAGCTTGTTTCTAGCGGGAGGTTCCTACAATGAGCAGTTCTTC. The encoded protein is CASSLFLAGGSYNEQFF. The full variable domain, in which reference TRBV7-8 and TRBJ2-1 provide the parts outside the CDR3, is GAGVSQSPRYKVAKRGQDVALRCDPISGHVSLFWYQQALGQGPEFLTYFQNEAQLDKSGLPSDRFFAERPEGSVSTLKIQRTQQEDSAVYLCASSLFLAGGSYNEQFFGPGTRLTVL.

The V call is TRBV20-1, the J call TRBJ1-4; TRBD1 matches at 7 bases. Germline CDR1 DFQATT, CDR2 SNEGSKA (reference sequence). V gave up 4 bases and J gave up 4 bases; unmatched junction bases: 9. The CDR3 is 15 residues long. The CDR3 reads CSAIPAGQSNEKLFF. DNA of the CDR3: TGCAGTGCTATACCAGCGGGACAGAGTAATGAAAAACTGTTTTTT.

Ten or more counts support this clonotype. The CDR3 spells CSAKTDSHEQFF. The CDR3 DNA reads TGCAGTGCTAAAACTGACAGTCATGAGCAGTTCTTC. The V and J genes are TRBV20-1 and TRBJ2-1; D might be TRBD1 (5 bases). The CDR3 is made up of 12 amino acids. The ends were cut back, 4 bases at V and 8 bases at J, with 12 bases in the middle. Germline CDR1 reads DFQATT; CDR2 reads SNEGSKA (reference sequence).

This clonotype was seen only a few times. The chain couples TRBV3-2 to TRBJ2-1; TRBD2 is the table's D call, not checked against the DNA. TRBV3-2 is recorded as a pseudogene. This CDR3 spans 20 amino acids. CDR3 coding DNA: TGTGCCAGCAGCCAAGATCGGGTTTCCTTGGACCTAGCGGGAGCAATGGGGCAGTTCTTC. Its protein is CASSQDRVSLDLAGAMGQFF.

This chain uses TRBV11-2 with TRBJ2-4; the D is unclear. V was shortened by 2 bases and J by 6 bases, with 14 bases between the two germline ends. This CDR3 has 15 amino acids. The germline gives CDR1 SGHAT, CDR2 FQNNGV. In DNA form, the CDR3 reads TGTGCCAGCAGCTTACTTAGTGCGTCGGGAAACATTCAGTACTTC. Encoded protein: CASSLLSASGNIQYF.

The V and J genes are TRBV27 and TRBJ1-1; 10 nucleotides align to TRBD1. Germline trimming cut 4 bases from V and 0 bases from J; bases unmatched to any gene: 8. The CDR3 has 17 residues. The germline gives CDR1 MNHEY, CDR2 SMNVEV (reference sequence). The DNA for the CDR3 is TGTGCCAGCAGTTCGGGGACAGGGGTTCCCTTGAACACTGAAGCTTTCTTT. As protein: CASSSGTGVPLNTEAFF.

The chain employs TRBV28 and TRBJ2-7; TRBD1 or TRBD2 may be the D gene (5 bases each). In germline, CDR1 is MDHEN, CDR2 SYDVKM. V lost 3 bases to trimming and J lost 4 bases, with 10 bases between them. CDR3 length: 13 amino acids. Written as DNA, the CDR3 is TGTGCCAGCAGTTTTTCAGGGACGTACGAGCAGTACTTC. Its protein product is CASSFSGTYEQYF.

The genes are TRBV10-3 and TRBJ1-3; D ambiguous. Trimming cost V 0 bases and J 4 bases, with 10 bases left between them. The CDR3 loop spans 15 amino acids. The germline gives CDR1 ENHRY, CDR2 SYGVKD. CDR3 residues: CAISESALRGNTIYF. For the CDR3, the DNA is TGTGCCATCAGTGAGTCCGCGCTCCGGGGAAACACCATATATTTT.